What follows are 4 T cell receptor beta chains derived from one specimen sequenced in a study of T cells in Graves' hyperthyroidism and ophthalmopathy (dated by TCRdb to 2018 to 2020). Library construction relied on multiplex PCR. The sample was run on an Illumina HiSeq 2000. The TCR beta CDR3 regions were amplified from RNA transcripts. A first-round RT-PCR of the TCR CDR3 used the HTBI primer set with the Qiagen OneStep RT-PCR kit. Through fastp at Q25 and MiXCR, TCRdb rebuilt clones from the public reads, retaining in-frame beta chains. Each entry merges the rows of one CDR3 protein and shows their most common DNA and genes. The sample table lists about 260,000 distinct CDR3 sequences, 20% to 25% of them with a count of one. The ten largest make up around two thirds of the sample. Sequencing was done on a sample of blood. The receptor set was obtained from a man aged 30 to 45 with Graves' ophthalmopathy.

J is TRBJ2-7 and V is TRBV7-8, with 7 bases fitting TRBD2. With 5 bases clipped from V and 4 bases from J, the junction kept 8 bases outside the gene matches. The CDR3 has 14 amino acids. From germline, CDR1 is SGHVS and CDR2 FQNEAQ. This CDR3 is CASSLRTRWYEQYF. The CDR3 DNA is TGTGCCAGCAGCCTTAGGACTAGGTGGTACGAGCAGTACTTC.

This clonotype was seen a handful of times. The chain has TRBV2 and TRBJ2-1; D might be TRBD2 (6 bases). The V end lost 7 bases, the J end lost 0 bases, and 16 bases lay between the germline ends. CDR1 is SNHLY, CDR2 FYNNEI, per germline. The CDR3 contains 16 residues. The CDR3: CASKTSGGVSYNEQFF. The CDR3 bases are TGTGCCAGCAAAACCAGCGGCGGGGTCTCCTACAATGAGCAGTTCTTC. Drawing the rest from reference TRBV2 and TRBJ2-1, the complete variable domain is EPEVTQTPSHQVTQMGQEVILRCVPISNHLYFYWYRQILGQKVEFLVSFYNNEISEKSEIFDDQFSVERPDGSNFTLKIRSTKLEDSAMYFCASKTSGGVSYNEQFFGPGTRLTVL.

The table lists this clonotype with a few counts. DNA of the CDR3: TGTGCCAGCAGTTTTTCAGGGGGCAGACGTTCACCCCTCCACTTT. Protein: CASSFSGGRRSPLHF. The V call is TRBV28, the J call TRBJ1-6, with TRBD1 identical over 8 bases. The CDR3 consists of 15 residues. With 3 bases clipped from V and 9 bases from J, the junction kept 7 bases outside the gene matches. Germline lookup yields CDR1 MDHEN and CDR2 SYDVKM.

Only a few counts were recorded for this clonotype. The chain carries TRBV10-3 and TRBJ2-7; 8 bases line up with TRBD1. The V gene's germline CDR1 is ENHRY and CDR2 SYGVKD. Trimming at V came to 0 bases and at J to 2 bases, leaving 3 bases not matched to a gene. The CDR3 sequence is 15 residues long. The CDR3 sequence: CAISESWTGTYEQYF. The CDR3 DNA reads TGTGCCATCAGTGAGTCATGGACAGGGACCTACGAGCAGTACTTC.